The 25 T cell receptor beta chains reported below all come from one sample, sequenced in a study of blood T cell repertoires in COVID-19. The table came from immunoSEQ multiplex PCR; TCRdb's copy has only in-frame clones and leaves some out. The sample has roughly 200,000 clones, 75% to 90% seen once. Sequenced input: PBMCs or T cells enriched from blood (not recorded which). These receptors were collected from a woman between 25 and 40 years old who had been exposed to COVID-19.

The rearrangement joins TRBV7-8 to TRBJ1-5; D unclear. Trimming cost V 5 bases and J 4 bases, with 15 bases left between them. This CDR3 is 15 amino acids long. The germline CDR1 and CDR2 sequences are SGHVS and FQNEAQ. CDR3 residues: CASSLGLIFNQPQHF. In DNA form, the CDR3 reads TGTGCCAGCAGCCTAGGACTGATCTTTAATCAGCCCCAGCATTTT. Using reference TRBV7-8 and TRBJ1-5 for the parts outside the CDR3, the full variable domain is GAGVSQSPRYKVAKRGQDVALRCDPISGHVSLFWYQQALGQGPEFLTYFQNEAQLDKSGLPSDRFFAERPEGSVSTLKIQRTQQEDSAVYLCASSLGLIFNQPQHFGDGTRLSIL.

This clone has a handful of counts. The CDR3 loop is CASSPTGKLFF. The CDR3 bases are TGCGCCAGCAGTCCAACCGGAAAACTGTTTTTT. V is TRBV10-1 and J is TRBJ1-4; no clear D. Germline V gives CDR1 WNHNN, CDR2 SYGVQD (reference sequence). CDR3 length equals 11 residues. The V end lost 5 bases, the J end lost 10 bases, and 8 bases lay between the germline ends.

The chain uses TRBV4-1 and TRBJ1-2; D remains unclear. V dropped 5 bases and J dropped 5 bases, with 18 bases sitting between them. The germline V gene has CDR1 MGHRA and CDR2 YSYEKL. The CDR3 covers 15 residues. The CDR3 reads CASSEREGVGYGYTF. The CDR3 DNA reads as TGCGCCAGCAGCGAACGAGAGGGAGTAGGATATGGCTACACCTTC.

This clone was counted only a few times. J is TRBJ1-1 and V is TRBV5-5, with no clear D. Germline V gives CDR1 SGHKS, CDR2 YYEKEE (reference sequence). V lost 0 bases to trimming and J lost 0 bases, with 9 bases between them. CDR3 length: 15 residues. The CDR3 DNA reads TGTGCCAGCAGCTTGGTATCGGAGTTGAACACTGAAGCTTTCTTT. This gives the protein CASSLVSELNTEAFF.

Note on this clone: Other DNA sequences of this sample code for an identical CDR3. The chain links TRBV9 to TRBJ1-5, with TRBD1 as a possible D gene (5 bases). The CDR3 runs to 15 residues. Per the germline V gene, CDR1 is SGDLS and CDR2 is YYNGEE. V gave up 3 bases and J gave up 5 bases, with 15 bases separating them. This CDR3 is CASSGAGGRDQPQHF. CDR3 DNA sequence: TGTGCCAGCAGCGGTGCGGGGGGAAGGGATCAGCCCCAGCATTTT.

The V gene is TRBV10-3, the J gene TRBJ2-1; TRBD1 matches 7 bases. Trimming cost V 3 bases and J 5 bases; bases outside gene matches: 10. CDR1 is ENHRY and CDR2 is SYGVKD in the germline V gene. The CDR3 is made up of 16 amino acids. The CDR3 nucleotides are TGTGCCATCAGTGAATCGGGTAGGGACAGCAACAATGAGCAGTTCTTC. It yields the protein CAISESGRDSNNEQFF.

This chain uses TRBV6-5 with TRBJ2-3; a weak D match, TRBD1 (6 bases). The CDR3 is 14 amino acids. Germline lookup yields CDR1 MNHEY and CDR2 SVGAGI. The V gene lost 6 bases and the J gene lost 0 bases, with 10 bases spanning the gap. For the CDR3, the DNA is TGTGCCAGCAGCCAGGGGAGTAGCACAGATACGCAGTATTTT. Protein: CASSQGSSTDTQYF.

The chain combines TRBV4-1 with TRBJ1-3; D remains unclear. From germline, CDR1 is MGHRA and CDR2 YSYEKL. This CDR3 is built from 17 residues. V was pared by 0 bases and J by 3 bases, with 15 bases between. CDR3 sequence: CASSQDLEGLNGNTIYF. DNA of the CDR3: TGCGCCAGCAGCCAAGATCTGGAGGGTCTTAATGGAAACACCATATATTTT.

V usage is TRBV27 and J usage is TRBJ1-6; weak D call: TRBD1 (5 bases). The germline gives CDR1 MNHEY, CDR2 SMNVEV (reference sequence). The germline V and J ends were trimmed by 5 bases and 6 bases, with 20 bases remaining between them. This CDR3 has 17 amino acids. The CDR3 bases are TGTGCCAGCAGTCTGAGACAGCCCTACAGCCCTAATTCACCCCTCCACTTT. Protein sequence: CASSLRQPYSPNSPLHF.

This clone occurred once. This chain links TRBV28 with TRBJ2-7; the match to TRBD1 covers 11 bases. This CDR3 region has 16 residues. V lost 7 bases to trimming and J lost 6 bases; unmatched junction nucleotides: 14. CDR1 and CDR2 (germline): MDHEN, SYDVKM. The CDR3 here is CASTFLSGQGVREQYF. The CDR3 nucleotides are TGTGCCAGCACATTCCTTTCGGGACAGGGGGTGCGCGAGCAGTACTTC.

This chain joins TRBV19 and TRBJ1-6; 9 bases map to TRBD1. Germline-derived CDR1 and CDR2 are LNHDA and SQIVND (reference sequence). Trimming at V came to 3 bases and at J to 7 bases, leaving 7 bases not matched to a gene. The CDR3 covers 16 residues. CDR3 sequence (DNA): TGTGCCAGTAGTATTCAAACGGGGACAGGGAATTCACCCCTCCACTTT. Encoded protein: CASSIQTGTGNSPLHF.

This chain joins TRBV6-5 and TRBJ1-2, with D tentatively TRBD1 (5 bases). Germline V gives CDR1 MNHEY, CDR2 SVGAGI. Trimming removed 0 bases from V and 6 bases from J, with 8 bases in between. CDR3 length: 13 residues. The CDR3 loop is CASSYSEGDGYTF. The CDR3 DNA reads TGTGCCAGCAGTTACTCAGAAGGGGATGGCTACACCTTC.

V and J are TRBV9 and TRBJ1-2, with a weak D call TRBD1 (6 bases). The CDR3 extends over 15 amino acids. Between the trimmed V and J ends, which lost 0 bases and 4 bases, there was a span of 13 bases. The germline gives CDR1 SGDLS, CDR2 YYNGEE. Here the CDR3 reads CASSVEAQGPYGYTF. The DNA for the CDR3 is TGTGCCAGCAGCGTAGAGGCCCAGGGGCCCTATGGCTACACCTTC.

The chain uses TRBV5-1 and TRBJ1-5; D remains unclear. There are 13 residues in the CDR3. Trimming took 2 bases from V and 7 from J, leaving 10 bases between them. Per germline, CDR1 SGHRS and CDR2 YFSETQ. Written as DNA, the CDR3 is TGCGCCAGCAGCTTAACGGGTTGGCAGCCCCAGCATTTT. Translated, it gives CASSLTGWQPQHF.

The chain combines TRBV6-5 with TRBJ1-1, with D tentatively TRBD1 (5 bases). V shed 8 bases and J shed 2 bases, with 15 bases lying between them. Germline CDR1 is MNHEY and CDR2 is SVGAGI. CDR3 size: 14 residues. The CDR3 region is CASRPLTENTEAFF. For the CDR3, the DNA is TGTGCCAGCCGCCCTTTGACAGAAAACACTGAAGCTTTCTTT.

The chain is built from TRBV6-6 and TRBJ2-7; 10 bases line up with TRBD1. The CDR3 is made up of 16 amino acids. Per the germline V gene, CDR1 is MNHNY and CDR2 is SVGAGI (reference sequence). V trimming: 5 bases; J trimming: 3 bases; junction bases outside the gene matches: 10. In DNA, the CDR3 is TGTGCCAGCAGTGCCGGGACAGGGGACATACTCTACGAGCAGTACTTC. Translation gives CASSAGTGDILYEQYF.

The CDR3 DNA sequence: TGTGCCAGCAGTTACGGACAGGGTCGAACAGATACGCAGTATTTT. The encoded protein is CASSYGQGRTDTQYF. The chain recombines TRBV6-5 with TRBJ2-3; 8 nucleotides agree with TRBD1. The CDR3 is made up of 15 amino acids. Germline V gives CDR1 MNHEY, CDR2 SVGAGI. V was clipped by 2 bases and J by 3 bases; unmatched bases: 4.

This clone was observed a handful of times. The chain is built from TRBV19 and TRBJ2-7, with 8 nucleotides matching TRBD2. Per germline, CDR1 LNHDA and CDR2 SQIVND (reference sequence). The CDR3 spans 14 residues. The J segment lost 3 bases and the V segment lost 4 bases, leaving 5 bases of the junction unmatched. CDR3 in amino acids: CASSSGSGVYEQYF. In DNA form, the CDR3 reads TGTGCCAGTAGTAGTGGTAGCGGGGTCTACGAGCAGTACTTC. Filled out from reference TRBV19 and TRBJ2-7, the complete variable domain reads DGGITQSPKYLFRKEGQNVTLSCEQNLNHDAMYWYRQDPGQGLRLIYYSQIVNDFQKGDIAEGYSVSREKKESFPLTVTSAQKNPTAFYLCASSSGSGVYEQYFGPGTRLTVT.

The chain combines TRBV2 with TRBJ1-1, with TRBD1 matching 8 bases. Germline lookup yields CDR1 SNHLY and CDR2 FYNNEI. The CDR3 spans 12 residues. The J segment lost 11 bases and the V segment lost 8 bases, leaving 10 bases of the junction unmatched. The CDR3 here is CASSTGAPFAFF. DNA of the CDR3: TGTGCCAGCTCGACAGGGGCCCCTTTTGCTTTCTTT.

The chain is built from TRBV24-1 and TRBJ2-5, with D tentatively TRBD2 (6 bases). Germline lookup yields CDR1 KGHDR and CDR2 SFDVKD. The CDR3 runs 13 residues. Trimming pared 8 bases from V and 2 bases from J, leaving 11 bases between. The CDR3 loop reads CATTGGPQETQYF. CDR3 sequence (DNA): TGTGCCACCACCGGGGGTCCTCAAGAGACCCAGTACTTC.

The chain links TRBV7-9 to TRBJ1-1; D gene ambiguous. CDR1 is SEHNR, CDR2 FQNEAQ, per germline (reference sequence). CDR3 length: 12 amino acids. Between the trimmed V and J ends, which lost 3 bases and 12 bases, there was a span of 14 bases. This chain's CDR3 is CASSFAGIMPFF. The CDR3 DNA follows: TGTGCCAGCAGCTTCGCGGGGATTATGCCTTTCTTT.

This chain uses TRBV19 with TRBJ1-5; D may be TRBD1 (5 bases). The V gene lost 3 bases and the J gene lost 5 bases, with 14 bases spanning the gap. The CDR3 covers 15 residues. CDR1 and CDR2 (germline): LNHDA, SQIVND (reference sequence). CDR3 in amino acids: CASSIGIWGDQPQHF. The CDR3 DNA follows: TGTGCCAGTAGTATCGGCATTTGGGGGGATCAGCCCCAGCATTTT.

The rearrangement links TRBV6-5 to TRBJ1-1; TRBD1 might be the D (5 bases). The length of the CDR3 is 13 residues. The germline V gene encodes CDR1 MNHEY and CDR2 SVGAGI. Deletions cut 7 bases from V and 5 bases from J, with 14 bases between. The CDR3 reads CASNQGWGTEAFF. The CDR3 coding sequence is TGTGCCAGCAATCAGGGATGGGGAACTGAAGCTTTCTTT.

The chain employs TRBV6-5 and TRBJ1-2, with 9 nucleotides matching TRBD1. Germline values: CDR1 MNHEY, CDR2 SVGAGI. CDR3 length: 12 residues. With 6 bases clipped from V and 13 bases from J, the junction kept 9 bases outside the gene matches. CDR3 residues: CASRAGTGLFTF. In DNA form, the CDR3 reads TGTGCCAGCAGGGCCGGGACAGGGCTCTTCACCTTC.

CDR3 DNA sequence: TGTGCCAGCAGCCAAAACCCGGGGGAGACCCAGTACTTC. Its protein is CASSQNPGETQYF. The chain couples TRBV3-1 (or the pseudogene TRBV3-2) to TRBJ2-5, with a possible D match to TRBD2 (5 bases). Germline V gene data show CDR1 as LGHDT and CDR2 as YNNKEL (reference sequence). This CDR3 region has 13 residues. Deletions cut 2 bases from V and 5 bases from J, with 9 bases between.